A selection of T cell receptor beta chains follows, all from one sample in a study of CD4 and CD8 cells across lung adenocarcinoma regions. One entry per CDR3 protein, called by TCRdb with MiXCR from the PCR reads. The data show about 23,000 distinct CDR3 sequences, 52% seen once. The material sequenced was CD4+ T cells from the center of a lung tumor. These receptors were taken from a male donor with lung adenocarcinoma. The CD4 and CD8 labels of this study may be unreliable. Each CDR3 is given with its conserved first and last residue.

CDR3aa: CASSVYETQYF
v_gene: TRBV6-1
j_gene: .

CDR3aa: CASSPGLGGYNEQFF
v_gene: TRBV7-2
j_gene: TRBJ2-1

CDR3aa: CASSQLEEVQYF
v_gene: TRBV6-1
j_gene: TRBJ2-6

CDR3aa: CASSFAGGYSTDTQYF
v_gene: TRBV6-5
j_gene: TRBJ2-3

CDR3aa: CASSEVGEVGEQYF
v_gene: TRBV6-1
j_gene: .

CDR3aa: CASSEGTGGPGEQFF
v_gene: TRBV6-1
j_gene: TRBJ2-1

CDR3aa: CASSWDGNTEAFF
v_gene: TRBV9
j_gene: TRBJ1-1

CDR3aa: CASSEEVGPLRRTDTQYF
v_gene: TRBV6-1
j_gene: TRBJ2-3

CDR3aa: CASSLAKGETQYF
v_gene: TRBV7-2
j_gene: TRBJ2-5

CDR3aa: CASSLYRGKNEQYF
v_gene: TRBV11-2
j_gene: .

CDR3aa: CASLLRGKSTDTQYF
v_gene: TRBV10-1
j_gene: TRBJ2-3

CDR3aa: CASSEVAGYENMQYF
v_gene: TRBV10-1
j_gene: TRBJ2-4

CDR3aa: CASSQEGGLGREQFF
v_gene: TRBV4-2
j_gene: TRBJ2-1

CDR3aa: CASSKVDGELFF
v_gene: TRBV11-3
j_gene: TRBJ2-2

CDR3aa: CASSYPDRTRYEQYF
v_gene: TRBV6-2/TRBV6-3
j_gene: .

CDR3aa: CASSPALAGAEQYF
v_gene: TRBV27
j_gene: .

CDR3aa: CASRGGAAKNTQYF
v_gene: TRBV27
j_gene: TRBJ2-4

CDR3aa: CAWGLRAKNTQYF
v_gene: TRBV10-2
j_gene: TRBJ2-4

CDR3aa: CGRGDGGRGEDTQYF
v_gene: TRBV6-4
j_gene: .

CDR3aa: CATGFRAKNTQYF
v_gene: TRBV27
j_gene: TRBJ2-4

CDR3aa: CASIRTGDGYTF
v_gene: TRBV6-1
j_gene: TRBJ1-2

CDR3aa: CASREAAFYF
v_gene: TRBV10-1
j_gene: TRBJ2-4

CDR3aa: CASSYSTTSGSYNEQFF
v_gene: TRBV6-5
j_gene: TRBJ2-1

CDR3aa: CASSYSTGGRGANEQFF
v_gene: TRBV6-6
j_gene: TRBJ2-1

CDR3aa: CASSHTRGADEQFF
v_gene: TRBV6-1
j_gene: TRBJ2-1

CDR3aa: CASSELVGSTGTQYF
v_gene: TRBV6-1
j_gene: TRBJ2-3

CDR3aa: CASRTGFHDTDTQYF
v_gene: TRBV27
j_gene: TRBJ2-3

CDR3aa: CATSRGTGGNEQYF
v_gene: TRBV15
j_gene: .

CDR3aa: CASSALSTDTQYF
v_gene: TRBV10-1
j_gene: TRBJ2-3

CDR3aa: CASSRTGGRLGTEAFF
v_gene: TRBV27
j_gene: TRBJ1-1

CDR3aa: CASSLGAIGSEQYF
v_gene: TRBV7-2
j_gene: TRBJ2-3

CDR3aa: CASSAGRVACEPDTQYF
v_gene: TRBV27
j_gene: TRBJ2-5

CDR3aa: CASSVGTAGHYNEQFF
v_gene: TRBV6-1
j_gene: TRBJ2-1

CDR3aa: CASSPHGTGGGETQYF
v_gene: TRBV6-1
j_gene: .

CDR3aa: CSATAAGVQFF
v_gene: TRBV20-1
j_gene: TRBJ2-1